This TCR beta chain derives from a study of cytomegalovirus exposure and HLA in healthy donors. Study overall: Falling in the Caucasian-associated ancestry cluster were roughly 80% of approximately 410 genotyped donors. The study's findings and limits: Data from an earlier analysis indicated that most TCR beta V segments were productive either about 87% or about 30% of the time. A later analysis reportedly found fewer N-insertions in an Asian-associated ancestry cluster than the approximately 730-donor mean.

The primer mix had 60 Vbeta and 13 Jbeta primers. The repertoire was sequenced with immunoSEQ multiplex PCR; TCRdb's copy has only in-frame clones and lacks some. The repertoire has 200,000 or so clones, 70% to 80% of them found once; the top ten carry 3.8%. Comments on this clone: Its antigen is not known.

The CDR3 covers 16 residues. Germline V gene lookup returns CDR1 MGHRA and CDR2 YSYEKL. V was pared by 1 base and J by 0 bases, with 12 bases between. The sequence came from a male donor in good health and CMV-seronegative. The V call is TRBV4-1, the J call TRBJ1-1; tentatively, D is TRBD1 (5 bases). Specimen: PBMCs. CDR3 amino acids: CASSQGFVTVNTEAFF. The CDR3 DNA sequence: TGCGCCAGCAGCCAAGGGTTCGTGACAGTGAACACTGAAGCTTTCTTT.